This TCR beta chain was profiled in a study of blood T cell repertoires in COVID-19. Some clones are missing from TCRdb's copy, which holds only in-frame ones; the method was immunoSEQ multiplex PCR. This sample has 120,000 to 150,000 clones, with roughly 84% found just once. This clone occurred a few times. Trimming pared 2 bases from V and 0 bases from J, leaving 8 bases between. Germline-derived CDR1 and CDR2 are MNHEY and SVGAGI. The CDR3 totals 15 residues. This receptor was taken from a woman between 50 and 59 years old who had been exposed to COVID-19. Sequencing was performed on PBMCs or T cells enriched from blood (not recorded which). V and J are TRBV6-5 and TRBJ2-1, with TRBD2 as a possible D gene (6 bases). In DNA form, the CDR3 reads TGTGCCAGCAGTTACGGCGGGAACTCCTACAATGAGCAGTTCTTC. It yields the protein CASSYGGNSYNEQFF.